This TCR beta chain was captured by sequencing in a study of cytomegalovirus exposure and HLA in healthy donors. The CDR3 has 13 amino acids. Trimming left V 0 bases short and J 7 bases short, with 10 bases between. Profiled with immunoSEQ multiplex PCR; TCRdb holds only in-frame clones, not every one. The table has roughly 190,000 clones, approximately 85% seen once. In the case of this clone: What it binds is unknown.

Study results and caveats: Most TCR sequences were rare, but some public TCRs occurred in many donors.

The specimen sequenced was PBMCs. The J gene is TRBJ2-5, the V gene TRBV5-7, with D possibly matching TRBD1 (5 bases). TRBV5-7 is an ORF, and what it does is uncertain. This TCR came from a woman under 30 in good health and CMV-seronegative. In nucleotides, the CDR3 is TGTGCCAGCAGCTTGGAGGTGCAGGGGACCCAGTACTTC. Amino acids: CASSLEVQGTQYF.